Given below is one TCR beta chain in context. The clone's antigen remains unknown. No base qualities exist here, and no much larger clone lies one base off it. The donors were healthy, HIV-negative adults who had no recently reported acute infections or vaccinations. Only Caucasian adults living in Nashville, Tennessee, USA were represented among the donors. CD4+ T cells were enriched by magnetic negative selection, after which naive cells were positively selected on CD45RA and the negative fraction was taken as the memory subset. After blood collection by leukapheresis, PBMCs were isolated using Ficoll-Histopaque density gradient centrifugation and then cryopreserved in the vapor phase of liquid nitrogen. Analytical flow cytometry was used to check the purity and quantity of every magnetically sorted T cell population. Each sorted fraction had its genomic DNA isolated and then quantified by UV absorbance on a Nanodrop 2000c.

Using the deep immunoSEQ assay, TCR CDR3 regions were amplified from genomic DNA by multiplex PCR. Genomic DNA extracted from each cell subset was distributed evenly over all wells of several immunoSEQ 96-well plates, and each plate served as one replicate. For sorted subsets, around 200 ng genomic DNA, equal to tens of thousands of T cell genomes, was loaded into each replicate PCR. Purified libraries were quantified with a Qubit 3.0 fluorometer, sized on a Bioanalyzer 2100, and re-quantified with the KAPA Library Quantification kit. Every immunoSEQ 96-well plate was sequenced on a separate single-read 150-cycle Illumina NextSeq 550 flow cell. The original methods were these. Because the immunoSEQ output held only junctional sequences and lacked quality scores, the filtering could not match the filtering applied to full-length reads. To assign V/J genes and CDR3, sequences were annotated against IMGT germline references using PyIR, a Python wrapper for IgBLAST v1.9. Reads with weak V/J assignments (E-value above 1e-6), missing CDR3, stop codons, out-of-frame junctions, or ambiguous translated residues were removed. A V3J clonotype was defined by an identical inferred V gene, J gene, and CDR3 amino acid sequence. Percentage overlap between repertoires was computed as shared unique clonotypes divided by the size of the smaller repertoire. Richness of each repertoire was evaluated using RTK rarefaction, the Chao1 estimator, and Recon v2.1 estimates of unobserved clonotypes. OLGA was used to compute generation probabilities for all TCRbeta clonotypes that the gDNA method yielded from a few donors. The immuneACCESS repertoire file appears here via TCRdb, limited to in-frame rearrangements. These files lack a portion of the clones; in checked studies, under half of the deficit traces to unresolved V genes, and the cause of the others is not known. The DNA was the basis for D and trimming; V, J and clone size are from that table. The sample records some 2 million clones, about 95% of which are singletons. The ten largest make up about 0.13% of the sample.

The record originates from a study of shared clonotypes between healthy human individuals (dated by TCRdb to the early 2020s). With regard to the full study: A few men and two women, aged 18 to 49 years, made up the cohort. For each donor, CD4 naive and CD4 memory were each run on three plates, CD8 naive on two plates, and CD8 memory on one plate. The study deeply sequenced blood TCR repertoires of five healthy adults to estimate repertoire size and the extent of clonotype sharing between individuals. Libraries were prepared and TCR repertoires were sequenced by different laboratories using diverse techniques, in order to increase sequencing depth and limit assay-specific biases. Leukapheresis yielded between about 0.9 and 9 billion PBMCs per donor. Paper-wide results and their limitations: Naive subsets generally had larger estimated clonotype richness than memory subsets. Across four donors, roughly 5.4% of naive CD4, approximately 4% of naive CD8, 2% to 2.5% of memory CD4, and under 0.45% of memory CD8 clonotypes were shared. Clonotypes shared by all four sorted-subset donors showed higher generation probabilities than non-shared clonotypes. Sampling was limited to blood, and TCR repertoires in tissue likely differ from TCR repertoires in blood. Pairwise subsampling led to the expectation that sequencing depth would affect the degree of clonotype sharing among donors. The small number of donors limited the genetic and exposure-history diversity represented. Even with the large sequencing depth, rarefaction of the sorted-subset datasets indicated that sequencing was incomplete.

The TCR originated in a man aged 18 to 29 in good health. Sequencing was carried out using naive CD4+ T cells sorted from blood. The cell subset or site label corresponds to: CD45RA+ positively selected.

The encoded CDR3 is CASRLAPRGCWTGELFF. The DNA is as follows: TGTGCAAGTCGCTTAGCCCCACGGGGGTGTTGGACCGGGGAGCTGTTTTTT. The rearrangement combines TRBV12-2 with TRBJ2-2; TRBD2 is taken as the D call from the table, unchecked against the DNA. TRBV12-2 is a listed pseudogene. Including cysteine and phenylalanine, the CDR3 has 17 amino acids. Just the 51-base CDR3 DNA is kept, in frame starting at base 1.